The 25 T cell receptor beta chains in this list originate from one sample, sequenced in a study of blood T cell repertoires in COVID-19. TCRdb keeps only in-frame clones here, not all; method: immunoSEQ multiplex PCR. The sample has under 300,000 clones; 65% to 80% are singletons. The sample comprised peripheral blood. These receptors all stem from a woman aged 40 to 55 with active or convalescent COVID-19.

The chain has TRBV7-9 and TRBJ1-5; D unresolved. Germline loops: CDR1 SEHNR, CDR2 FQNEAQ (reference sequence). V lost 1 base, J lost 1 base, and 5 bases lay in between. The CDR3 has 14 residues. CDR3 DNA: TGTGCCAGCAGCTTAGTTGGCAGCAATCAGCCCCAGCATTTT. Protein: CASSLVGSNQPQHF.

This chain links TRBV6-5 with TRBJ1-1; a weak D match, TRBD1 (6 bases). The V end was cut by 4 bases, the J end by 0 bases, with 12 bases between. The germline CDR1 and CDR2 sequences are MNHEY and SVGAGI. This CDR3 has 15 residues. The CDR3 sequence is CASSSSTGMNTEAFF. The CDR3 region has the DNA TGTGCCAGCAGTTCCTCGACAGGCATGAACACTGAAGCTTTCTTT.

This chain uses TRBV5-1 with TRBJ2-1, with 7 positions matching TRBD1. This CDR3 comprises 15 residues. CDR1 and CDR2 (germline): SGHRS, YFSETQ. V lost 0 bases and J lost 6; bases outside the gene matches: 6. CDR3 in amino acids: CASSLEQGTSNEQFF. The CDR3 DNA is TGCGCCAGCAGCTTGGAACAGGGGACATCCAATGAGCAGTTCTTC. The variable domain in full, completed from reference TRBV5-1 and TRBJ2-1, reads KAGVTQTPRYLIKTRGQQVTLSCSPISGHRSVSWYQQTPGQGLQFLFEYFSETQRNKGNFPGRFSGRQFSNSRSEMNVSTLELGDSALYLCASSLEQGTSNEQFFGPGTRLTVL.

The J gene is TRBJ1-1, the V gene TRBV18; 8 bases fit TRBD1. Trimming at V came to 3 bases and at J to 4 bases, leaving 7 bases not matched to a gene. This CDR3 is 15 amino acids long. Germline lookup yields CDR1 KGHSH and CDR2 LQKENI. This chain's CDR3 is CASSPGTGHFTEAFF. DNA for the CDR3: TGTGCCAGCTCACCCGGGACAGGACACTTCACTGAAGCTTTCTTT.

The V call is TRBV6-5, the J call TRBJ2-7; D is perhaps TRBD2 (5 bases). The CDR3 loop spans 13 amino acids. V lost 6 bases to trimming and J lost 4 bases, with 13 bases between them. Germline V CDR1 and CDR2: MNHEY, SVGAGI. CDR3 protein: CASRRTGSYEQYF. Here the CDR3 DNA reads TGTGCCAGCAGAAGGACGGGATCTTACGAGCAGTACTTC.

This clone was recorded once. This chain connects TRBV5-1 to TRBJ1-1; unclear D gene. Trimming cost V 1 base and J 4 bases, with 14 bases left between them. Per germline, CDR1 SGHRS and CDR2 YFSETQ. The CDR3 is 15 amino acids. CDR3 residues: CASSLREGVGTEAFF. In DNA, the CDR3 is TGCGCCAGCAGCTTGCGGGAGGGAGTGGGCACTGAAGCTTTCTTT.

CDR3 amino acids: CASRFPNRGEVNTEAFF. Here the CDR3 DNA reads TGTGCCAGCAGATTCCCGAACAGGGGAGAAGTGAACACTGAAGCTTTCTTT. The V gene is TRBV2, the J gene TRBJ1-1, with 7 nucleotides matching TRBD1. V shed 6 bases, J shed 0 bases, and the junction held 13 bases outside the gene matches. Germline V gene data show CDR1 as SNHLY and CDR2 as FYNNEI. The CDR3 sequence is 17 residues long.

V is TRBV6-5 and J is TRBJ2-3; 7 bases align to TRBD1. The trim removed 6 bases at V and 1 base at J, leaving 7 bases unmatched. This CDR3 region has 15 residues. The V gene's germline CDR1 is MNHEY and CDR2 SVGAGI. In nucleotides, the CDR3 is TGTGCCAGCAGCGAGACAGGGATGGGCACAGATACGCAGTATTTT. Translating it yields CASSETGMGTDTQYF.

The chain combines TRBV18 with TRBJ2-2; 8 bases map to TRBD1. The ends lost 10 bases at V and 0 bases at J; junction bases unmatched: 13. Germline V CDR1 and CDR2: KGHSH, LQKENI. This CDR3 region has 17 residues. CDR3 sequence (DNA): TGTGCCACCAGGCACCCGGGACAGGTAGCGAACACCGGGGAGCTGTTTTTT. Amino acids: CATRHPGQVANTGELFF. The complete variable domain, with remaining parts taken from reference TRBV18 and TRBJ2-2, reads NAGVMQNPRHLVRRRGQEARLRCSPMKGHSHVYWYRQLPEEGLKFMVYLQKENIIDESGMPKERFSAEFPKEGPSILRIQQVVRGDSAAYFCATRHPGQVANTGELFFGEGSRLTVL.

This sequence joins TRBV12-3 or TRBV12-4 and TRBJ1-2; D not certain. V lost 8 bases to trimming and J lost 2 bases, with 9 bases between them. The CDR3 extends over 12 amino acids. CDR3: CASGGTNYGYTF. CDR3 nucleotide sequence: TGTGCCAGCGGCGGTACAAACTATGGCTACACCTTC.

V and J are TRBV5-1 and TRBJ1-1; a possible D gene is TRBD1 (6 bases). Trimming took off 3 bases at V and 2 bases at J, with 11 bases between the two ends. CDR1 is SGHRS, CDR2 YFSETQ, per germline. The CDR3 length is 14 residues. The CDR3 region has the DNA TGCGCCAGCAGCTGGGTGGACAGAAACACTGAAGCTTTCTTT. It is translated as CASSWVDRNTEAFF. Looking up the rest from reference TRBV5-1 and TRBJ1-1 gives the full variable domain: KAGVTQTPRYLIKTRGQQVTLSCSPISGHRSVSWYQQTPGQGLQFLFEYFSETQRNKGNFPGRFSGRQFSNSRSEMNVSTLELGDSALYLCASSWVDRNTEAFFGQGTRLTVV.

The chain employs TRBV12-3 or TRBV12-4 and TRBJ1-5; the D gene is possibly TRBD1 (5 bases). The CDR3 is 12 residues long. The ends were cut back, 8 bases at V and 6 bases at J, with 11 bases in the middle. CDR3: CASRRGIQPQHF. DNA for the CDR3: TGTGCCAGCCGGCGGGGGATTCAGCCCCAGCATTTT.

Concerning this clone: Other DNA sequences from this sample encode an identical CDR3 as well. The rearrangement uses TRBV7-3 and TRBJ2-5; possibly TRBD2 for D (6 bases). Deletions cut 0 bases from V and 5 bases from J, with 13 bases between. Germline V gene data show CDR1 as SGHTA and CDR2 as FQGTGA. The CDR3 is made up of 15 amino acids. CDR3 in amino acids: CASSLTGTSKETQYF. CDR3 nucleotides: TGTGCCAGCAGCTTAACCGGGACTTCCAAGGAGACCCAGTACTTC.

This chain uses TRBV4-1 with TRBJ1-4, with 7 nucleotides matching TRBD1. The length of the CDR3 is 17 residues. Trimming at V came to 1 base and at J to 10 bases, leaving 15 bases not matched to a gene. Germline V gene sequence: CDR1 MGHRA, CDR2 YSYEKL. The CDR3 is CASSQGRGGERERKLFF. The CDR3 DNA follows: TGCGCCAGCAGCCAAGGGAGAGGGGGCGAAAGAGAACGAAAACTGTTTTTT.

This chain uses TRBV4-2 with TRBJ1-3, with D unresolved. Trimming left V 8 bases short and J 0 bases short, with 14 bases between. Germline values: CDR1 LGHNA, CDR2 YNFKEQ. The CDR3 spans 15 residues. CDR3 in DNA: TGTGCCAGCCAGTCACAGATCCTCTCTGGAAACACCATATATTTT. It specifies CASQSQILSGNTIYF.

This sequence joins TRBV6-5 and TRBJ2-1; D remains unclear. V was pared by 6 bases and J by 2 bases, with 11 bases between. This CDR3 is built from 14 residues. Per germline, CDR1 MNHEY and CDR2 SVGAGI. DNA for the CDR3: TGTGCCAGCAGGCCCCTGGGCGCCTACAATGAGCAGTTCTTC. Its protein is CASRPLGAYNEQFF.

This chain joins TRBV20-1 and TRBJ1-1, with a tentative D call TRBD1 (5 bases). The germline CDR1 and CDR2 sequences are DFQATT and SNEGSKA (reference sequence). The CDR3 is 11 amino acids. V gave up 0 bases and J gave up 11 bases, with 10 bases separating them. Here the CDR3 reads CSARDQGGAFF. CDR3 bases: TGCAGTGCTAGAGACCAGGGAGGCGCTTTCTTT.

This chain joins TRBV4-1 and TRBJ1-5; D not resolved. Germline loops: CDR1 MGHRA, CDR2 YSYEKL. Trimming took 1 base from V and 1 from J, leaving 8 bases between them. The CDR3 extends over 15 amino acids. The CDR3, as DNA: TGCGCCAGCAGCCAAGTGGCGGCAAGCAATCAGCCCCAGCATTTT. Translation gives CASSQVAASNQPQHF.

The gene calls are TRBV13 and TRBJ2-3; TRBD2 might be the D (6 bases). The length of the CDR3 is 19 residues. CDR1 is PRHDT, CDR2 FYEKMQ, per germline (reference sequence). V lost 0 bases, J lost 6 bases, and 25 bases lay in between. This chain's CDR3 is CASSLGLILRLGTVDTQYF. DNA for the CDR3: TGTGCCAGCAGCTTAGGCCTAATCCTGCGACTAGGGACGGTGGATACGCAGTATTTT.

The rearrangement links TRBV16 to TRBJ1-5; D is perhaps TRBD1 (5 bases). Germline V gives CDR1 KGHSY, CDR2 FQNENV. This CDR3 is built from 14 residues. Trimming removed 4 bases at V and 7 bases at J, with 14 bases between. CDR3 region: CASSPGEGSQPQHF. The CDR3 DNA sequence: TGTGCCAGCAGCCCCGGGGAGGGGTCGCAGCCCCAGCATTTT.

V usage is TRBV19 and J usage is TRBJ2-5; D is perhaps TRBD2 (5 bases). Per germline, CDR1 LNHDA and CDR2 SQIVND (reference sequence). The CDR3 extends over 14 amino acids. V was cut by 3 bases and J by 4 bases, with 12 bases left in between. DNA of the CDR3: TGTGCCAGTAGTATGACCGGAGGTGGAGAGACCCAGTACTTC. Translating it yields CASSMTGGGETQYF.

J is TRBJ2-2 and V is TRBV6-4, with 12 bases aligning to TRBD1. V was pared by 6 bases and J by 5 bases, with 7 bases of the junction left unmatched. Germline V gives CDR1 MRHNA, CDR2 SNTAGT. The CDR3 is 16 amino acids. CDR3 loop: CASSPGTGGGTGELFF. CDR3 sequence (DNA): TGTGCCAGCAGCCCCGGGACAGGGGGCGGGACCGGGGAGCTGTTTTTT.

The chain combines TRBV18 with TRBJ2-7; D perhaps matches TRBD1 (6 bases). CDR3 length equals 13 residues. Germline loops: CDR1 KGHSH, CDR2 LQKENI. Trimming left V 3 bases short and J 3 bases short, with 9 bases between. CDR3 coding DNA: TGTGCCAGCTCACCCGGACAGAACTACGAGCAGTACTTC. Translating it yields CASSPGQNYEQYF.

In its sample, this clone was seen a few times. V and J are TRBV6-6 and TRBJ2-7; 8 nucleotides line up with TRBD1. With 6 bases clipped from V and 3 bases from J, the junction kept 4 bases outside the gene matches. The CDR3 is made up of 13 amino acids. Germline lookup yields CDR1 MNHNY and CDR2 SVGAGI (reference sequence). The DNA for the CDR3 is TGTGCCAGCAGGTTGGACAGGGACTACGAGCAGTACGTC. Protein product: CASRLDRDYEQYV.

The V call is TRBV6-5, the J call TRBJ1-1, with D maybe TRBD1 (6 bases). The V gene's germline CDR1 is MNHEY and CDR2 SVGAGI. Trimming left V 7 bases short and J 8 bases short, with 17 bases between. The CDR3 has 13 amino acids. DNA for the CDR3: TGTGCCAGCATCGAAGGGGGGGCACTCGAAGCTTTCTTT. It is translated as CASIEGGALEAFF.